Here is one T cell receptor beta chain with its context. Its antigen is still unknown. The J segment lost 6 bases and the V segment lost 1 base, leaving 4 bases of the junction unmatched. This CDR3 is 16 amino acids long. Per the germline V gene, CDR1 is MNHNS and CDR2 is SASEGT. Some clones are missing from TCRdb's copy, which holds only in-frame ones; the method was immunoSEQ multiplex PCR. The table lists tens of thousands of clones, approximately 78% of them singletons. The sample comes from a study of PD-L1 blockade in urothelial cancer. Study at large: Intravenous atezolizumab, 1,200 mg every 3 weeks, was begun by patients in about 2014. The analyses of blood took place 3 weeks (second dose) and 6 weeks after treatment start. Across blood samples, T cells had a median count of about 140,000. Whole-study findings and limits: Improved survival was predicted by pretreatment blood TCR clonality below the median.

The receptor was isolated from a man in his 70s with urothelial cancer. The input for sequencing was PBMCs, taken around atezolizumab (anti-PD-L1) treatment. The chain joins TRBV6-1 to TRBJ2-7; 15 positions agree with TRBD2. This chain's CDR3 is CASSEVGTSGRREQYF. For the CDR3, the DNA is TGTGCCAGCAGTGAAGTTGGGACTAGCGGGAGGCGCGAGCAGTACTTC.